A single sample gave rise to the 21 T cell receptor beta chains below, sequenced in a study of T cells in Graves' hyperthyroidism and ophthalmopathy. It was RNA transcripts that yielded the amplified TCR beta CDR3 regions. An initial round of RT-PCR targeting the TCR CDR3 relied on the HTBI primer set. TCRdb ran MiXCR on the multiplex PCR reads and lists one entry per CDR3 protein. The table records around 690,000 distinct CDR3 sequences, around a sixth of them present only once. The sequenced sample consisted of blood. The source of these receptors is a man between 50 and 59 years old with Graves' hyperthyroidism.

This chain connects TRBV12-3 or TRBV12-4 to TRBJ1-2; TRBD1 aligns across 7 bases. The CDR3 covers 14 residues. J gave up 4 bases and V 4 bases, and 6 bases lay outside the gene matches. CDR3 loop: CASSSQGGGYGYTF. The CDR3 DNA is TGTGCCAGCAGTTCTCAGGGGGGAGGCTATGGCTACACCTTC.

This chain uses TRBV20-1 with TRBJ2-3; the match to TRBD2 covers 7 bases. This CDR3 has 12 residues. Germline V gives CDR1 DFQATT, CDR2 SNEGSKA (reference sequence). J gave up 10 bases and V 1 base, and 5 bases lay outside the gene matches. The CDR3 spells CSARGTRAAQYF. The CDR3 DNA reads TGCAGTGCTAGAGGGACTAGGGCGGCGCAGTATTTT.

The chain employs TRBV3-1 and TRBJ2-6, with 9 positions matching TRBD1. The V gene end was trimmed by 5 bases and the J gene end by 4 bases; junction bases not matched to a gene: 6. Per germline, CDR1 LGHDT and CDR2 YNNKEL (reference sequence). This CDR3 region has 16 residues. DNA of the CDR3: TGTGCCAGCAGCAAAACAGGGGGCGCCGGGGCCAACGTCCTGACTTTC. Protein sequence: CASSKTGGAGANVLTF.

The chain has TRBV20-1 and TRBJ2-1, with 12 bases aligning to TRBD2. With V trimmed by 5 bases and J by 6 bases, 5 bases remained unmatched. The CDR3 extends over 14 amino acids. Germline V gene data show CDR1 as DFQATT and CDR2 as SNEGSKA (reference sequence). The CDR3 loop is CSARLAGVSNEQFF. The DNA for the CDR3 is TGCAGTGCTCGACTAGCGGGAGTGAGCAATGAGCAGTTCTTC.

V usage is TRBV11-2 and J usage is TRBJ2-6; possibly TRBD1 for D (6 bases). This CDR3 is built from 15 residues. The ends were cut back, 7 bases at V and 1 base at J, with 11 bases in the middle. CDR1 SGHAT and CDR2 FQNNGV come from the germline V gene. CDR3 region: CASTTGTSGANVLTF. CDR3 nucleotide sequence: TGTGCCAGCACCACAGGGACGTCTGGGGCCAACGTCCTGACTTTC.

This clonotype was counted only a few times. The V gene is TRBV20-1, the J gene TRBJ2-1; 9 positions match TRBD2. Germline V gene sequence: CDR1 DFQATT, CDR2 SNEGSKA (reference sequence). V lost 5 bases, J lost 2 bases, and 4 bases stayed unmatched. CDR3 length: 14 amino acids. The CDR3 DNA reads as TGCAGTGCTTTGAGCGGGAGGACCTACAATGAGCAGTTCTTC. Translation gives CSALSGRTYNEQFF.

Ten or more counts support this clonotype. J is TRBJ1-1 and V is TRBV6-1; TRBD1 aligns across 7 bases. The CDR3 loop spans 13 amino acids. The ends lost 6 bases at V and 3 bases at J; junction bases unmatched: 4. The germline V gene has CDR1 MNHNS and CDR2 SASEGT. The CDR3 DNA sequence: TGTGCCAGCAGAACCCAGGGGGACACTGAAGCTTTCTTT. This encodes CASRTQGDTEAFF.

Ten or more counts support this clonotype. V usage is TRBV6-1 and J usage is TRBJ1-5, with TRBD1 matching over 9 bases. This CDR3 spans 15 amino acids. V was pared by 6 bases and J by 1 base, with 4 bases of the junction left unmatched. Germline V gives CDR1 MNHNS, CDR2 SASEGT. CDR3 in amino acids: CASSNGQGSNQPQHF. The CDR3 DNA sequence: TGTGCCAGCAGCAACGGACAGGGGAGCAATCAGCCCCAGCATTTT.

V is TRBV10-3 and J is TRBJ2-7; 11 bases line up with TRBD1. Per the germline V gene, CDR1 is ENHRY and CDR2 is SYGVKD. This CDR3 spans 17 amino acids. V lost 8 bases and J lost 3; bases outside the gene matches: 15. CDR3 protein: CAIGGQGGGAGGYEQYF. In nucleotides, the CDR3 is TGTGCCATCGGGGGACAGGGGGGGGGAGCGGGAGGCTACGAGCAGTACTTC.

This clonotype was recorded at least ten times. The genes are TRBV2 and TRBJ2-2; D gene uncertain. V lost 6 bases to trimming and J lost 5 bases, with 13 bases between them. Per the germline V gene, CDR1 is SNHLY and CDR2 is FYNNEI. The CDR3 is made up of 14 amino acids. CDR3 loop: CASRLRQVTGELFF. The CDR3, as DNA: TGTGCCAGCAGGCTCCGTCAGGTGACCGGGGAGCTGTTTTTT.

This clonotype was observed at least ten times. The CDR3 loop is CASSLGTGSNEKLFF. The CDR3 region has the DNA TGTGCCAGCAGTTTGGGGACAGGGAGTAATGAAAAACTGTTTTTT. This chain links TRBV27 with TRBJ1-4, with 9 bases that match TRBD1. There are 15 residues in the CDR3. CDR1 and CDR2 from the germline V gene are MNHEY and SMNVEV (reference sequence). Trimming took 3 bases from V and 4 from J; bases not matched to a gene: 3.

This chain joins TRBV25-1 and TRBJ2-7; D is uncertain. Germline V gene lookup returns CDR1 MGHDK and CDR2 SYGVNS. CDR3 length: 11 amino acids. Trimming shortened V by 2 bases and J by 8 bases, and 7 bases separated the two germline ends. The CDR3 loop reads CASSEGQKQYF. CDR3 bases: TGTGCCAGCAGTGAAGGTCAGAAGCAGTACTTC.

This clonotype came up many times. The chain recombines TRBV7-9 with TRBJ2-7, with D perhaps TRBD1 (5 bases). The length of the CDR3 is 12 residues. The germline V and J ends were trimmed by 5 bases and 3 bases, with 8 bases remaining between them. Germline CDR1 reads SEHNR; CDR2 reads FQNEAQ (reference sequence). The DNA of the CDR3 is TGTGCCAGCAGCCACGACAGCTACGAGCAGTACTTC. It yields the protein CASSHDSYEQYF.

At least ten counts were recorded for this clonotype. The chain has TRBV19 and TRBJ2-3; 7 nucleotides match TRBD2. The germline gives CDR1 LNHDA, CDR2 SQIVND (reference sequence). The J segment lost 2 bases and the V segment lost 4 bases, leaving 6 bases of the junction unmatched. This CDR3 region has 15 residues. The CDR3 sequence is CASSTLRDYTDTQYF. The CDR3 DNA is TGTGCCAGTAGTACCCTACGGGACTACACAGATACGCAGTATTTT.

The chain combines TRBV28 with TRBJ2-2, with 9 bases that match TRBD2. In germline, CDR1 is MDHEN, CDR2 SYDVKM. The J segment lost 3 bases and the V segment lost 6 bases, leaving 11 bases of the junction unmatched. The CDR3 has 17 residues. The CDR3 reads CASSPWRIAGDTGELFF. The DNA of the CDR3 is TGTGCCAGCAGCCCATGGCGGATAGCGGGAGACACCGGGGAGCTGTTTTTT.

In its sample, this clonotype was seen many times. The chain has TRBV7-2 and TRBJ2-7, with 10 bases matching TRBD2. Per the germline V gene, CDR1 is SGHTA and CDR2 is FQGNSA. The CDR3 loop spans 15 amino acids. Losses at the gene ends were 2 bases for V and 6 bases for J; bases not matched to a gene: 7. The DNA of the CDR3 is TGTGCCAGCAGCTTAATCCCCCTAGCGGGAGCCGAGCAGTACTTC. It codes for CASSLIPLAGAEQYF.

The rearrangement links TRBV4-1 to TRBJ1-1; TRBD1 is a possible D gene (5 bases). The CDR3 has 15 residues. V gave up 4 bases and J gave up 2 bases, with 14 bases separating them. CDR1 and CDR2 from the germline V gene are MGHRA and YSYEKL. CDR3: CASSREPGRNTEAFF. The CDR3 DNA sequence: TGCGCCAGCAGCCGAGAACCGGGACGAAACACTGAAGCTTTCTTT.

The V gene is TRBV28, the J gene TRBJ1-3; D is unresolved. The germline V gene encodes CDR1 MDHEN and CDR2 SYDVKM. Trimming shortened V by 8 bases and J by 0 bases, and 11 bases separated the two germline ends. The CDR3 covers 14 residues. CDR3 loop: CASGPFRSGNTIYF. Here the CDR3 DNA reads TGTGCCAGCGGCCCCTTCCGCTCTGGAAACACCATATATTTT.

This chain uses TRBV12-5 with TRBJ2-2, with D unresolved. The CDR3 consists of 13 residues. Trimming took 3 bases from V and 7 from J, leaving 9 bases between them. Per the germline V gene, CDR1 is LGHNT and CDR2 is FRNRAP. The CDR3 loop reads CASGFGFGGELFF. The CDR3 region has the DNA TGTGCTAGTGGTTTTGGGTTCGGCGGGGAGCTGTTTTTT.

In its sample, this clonotype was seen many times. The CDR3 DNA follows: TGTGCCAGCAGATATGACTACGAGCAGTACTTC. Its protein is CASRYDYEQYF. The chain recombines TRBV28 with TRBJ2-7; D not certain. CDR1 and CDR2 from the germline V gene are MDHEN and SYDVKM. The CDR3 runs 11 residues. The V gene lost 6 bases and the J gene lost 3 bases, with 6 bases spanning the gap.

This chain connects TRBV11-2 to TRBJ2-1, with 11 bases that match TRBD2. The CDR3 extends over 16 amino acids. The junction had 11 bases not matched to a gene; V was cut back by 5 bases and J by 8 bases. The germline V gene encodes CDR1 SGHAT and CDR2 FQNNGV. The CDR3 DNA reads TGTGCCAGCAGCCCCGGGGGTAGCGGGAGGGGGTATGAGCAGTTCTTC. Translation: CASSPGGSGRGYEQFF.